The 29 T cell receptor beta chains presented below share a single source sample, sequenced in a study of OX40 agonist ivuxolimab in advanced cancers. Method: immunoSEQ multiplex PCR; TCRdb's copy keeps in-frame clones and lacks some. The sample yields around 74,000 clones, approximately 84% seen once. Sequencing was performed on CD4+ or CD8+ T cells sorted from blood, taken in a trial of the OX40 agonist ivuxolimab. The receptors come from an adult with an advanced solid tumor such as melanoma, head and neck, liver or kidney cancer.

This sequence joins TRBV2 and TRBJ2-3; weak D call: TRBD2 (5 bases). The V gene lost 4 bases and the J gene lost 11 bases, with 19 bases spanning the gap. Germline CDR1 SNHLY, CDR2 FYNNEI. CDR3 size: 14 residues. CDR3 in amino acids: CASSGTYTTIKQYF. DNA for the CDR3: TGTGCCAGCAGTGGGACTTATACAACTATAAAGCAGTATTTT.

The rearrangement links TRBV4-3 to TRBJ1-2; no reliable D call. The V end lost 0 bases, the J end lost 5 bases, and 19 bases lay between the germline ends. CDR1 and CDR2 (germline): LGHNA, YSLEER. The CDR3 has 17 amino acids. CDR3 bases: TGCGCCAGCAGCCAAGATCACACGGGATCTCAACCTTATGGCTACACCTTC. Its translation is CASSQDHTGSQPYGYTF.

The chain is built from TRBV4-2 and TRBJ2-1, with TRBD1 matching 7 bases. Trimming took 2 bases from V and 5 from J; bases not matched to a gene: 6. The germline V gene has CDR1 LGHNA and CDR2 YNFKEQ. The CDR3 runs 15 residues. Here the CDR3 reads CASSQMGQQDNEQFF. As DNA, the CDR3 is TGTGCCAGCAGCCAAATGGGACAGCAAGACAATGAGCAGTTCTTC.

On this clone: The junction does not match germline at one end; this may be a read error. CDR3: CASSVASGSSYEQYF. CDR3 DNA: TGTGCCAGCAGCGTAGCTAGCGGGAGCTCCTACGAGCAGTACTTC. The V and J genes are TRBV7-2 and TRBJ2-7; 10 nucleotides line up with TRBD2. CDR1 and CDR2 from the germline V gene are SGHTA and FQGNSA. This CDR3 comprises 15 residues.

This clone was found a few times. V usage is TRBV19 and J usage is TRBJ2-2, with 10 nucleotides matching TRBD1. V lost 11 bases, J lost 4 bases, and 7 bases stayed unmatched. Germline CDR1 reads LNHDA; CDR2 reads SQIVND (reference sequence). This CDR3 contains 14 residues. The CDR3 coding sequence is TGTGCCGCCGGTGGACAGGGGGGCACCGGGGAGCTGTTTTTT. Its translation: CAAGGQGGTGELFF.

The DNA for the CDR3 is TGTGCCAGCAGCGTATCTTCCCATAGAACAGATACGCAGTATTTT. It codes for CASSVSSHRTDTQYF. The gene calls are TRBV9 and TRBJ2-3, with D uncertain. The length of the CDR3 is 15 residues. V lost 1 base and J 3 bases, leaving 12 bases between the germline ends. Germline assignment: CDR1 SGDLS and CDR2 YYNGEE.

This clone occurred many times. The rearrangement uses TRBV4-1 and TRBJ2-1; 12 bases match TRBD2. V dropped 4 bases and J dropped 7; count of bases not matched to a gene: 11. The CDR3 loop spans 17 amino acids. Per the germline V gene, CDR1 is MGHRA and CDR2 is YSYEKL. Here the CDR3 DNA reads TGCGCCAGCAGCCCTGGACTAGCGGGACCCCGACGGAATGAGCAGTTCTTC. Its translation: CASSPGLAGPRRNEQFF.

V gene TRBV19 combines with J gene TRBJ2-3, with 12 bases matching TRBD2. The V and J ends lost 6 bases and 2 bases, in that order; junction bases with no gene match: 6. The germline CDR1 and CDR2 sequences are LNHDA and SQIVND (reference sequence). The CDR3 totals 16 residues. The CDR3 nucleotides are TGTGCCAGTAGACAGGGGACTAGCGGGTACACAGATACGCAGTATTTT. Protein sequence: CASRQGTSGYTDTQYF. The whole variable domain, remainder taken from reference TRBV19 and TRBJ2-3, is DGGITQSPKYLFRKEGQNVTLSCEQNLNHDAMYWYRQDPGQGLRLIYYSQIVNDFQKGDIAEGYSVSREKKESFPLTVTSAQKNPTAFYLCASRQGTSGYTDTQYFGPGTRLTVL.

CDR3 sequence reads: CASSRTSGRSSYNEQFF. The CDR3 DNA reads TGTGCCAGCAGTAGGACTAGCGGGAGGTCGTCCTACAATGAGCAGTTCTTC. J is TRBJ2-1 and V is TRBV28, with TRBD2 identical over 14 bases. V shed 5 bases and J 1 base; nucleotides not matched to a gene: 4. This CDR3 spans 17 amino acids. Germline values: CDR1 MDHEN, CDR2 SYDVKM. The variable domain in full, completed from reference TRBV28 and TRBJ2-1, reads DVKVTQSSRYLVKRTGEKVFLECVQDMDHENMFWYRQDPGLGLRLIYFSYDVKMKEKGDIPEGYSVSREKKERFSLILESASTNQTSMYLCASSRTSGRSSYNEQFFGPGTRLTVL.

J is TRBJ2-1 and V is TRBV19, with 12 bases identical to TRBD1. This CDR3 has 17 residues. V lost 7 bases and J lost 8; bases outside the gene matches: 15. Germline V gives CDR1 LNHDA, CDR2 SQIVND (reference sequence). Here the CDR3 DNA reads TGTGCCAGTACTCCTCGCTGGGGGACAGGGGGCTTTCATGAGCAGTTCTTC. Translated, it gives CASTPRWGTGGFHEQFF.

V gene TRBV4-2 combines with J gene TRBJ2-3; 9 bases agree with TRBD2. This CDR3 has 16 amino acids. Germline V gene lookup returns CDR1 LGHNA and CDR2 YNFKEQ. V trimming: 5 bases; J trimming: 0 bases; junction bases outside the gene matches: 6. This CDR3 reads CASSLRLAGSTDTQYF. In nucleotides, the CDR3 is TGTGCCAGCAGCTTGAGGCTAGCGGGGAGCACAGATACGCAGTATTTT.

The chain is built from TRBV11-2 and TRBJ2-2; D is unclear. CDR1 and CDR2 from the germline V gene are SGHAT and FQNNGV. The germline V and J ends were trimmed by 1 base and 4 bases, with 13 bases remaining between them. This CDR3 contains 16 residues. CDR3 region: CASSLAGRGGTGELFF. The CDR3 DNA sequence: TGTGCCAGCAGCTTAGCTGGGCGCGGCGGCACCGGGGAGCTGTTTTTT.

The chain uses TRBV19 and TRBJ1-5; no reliable D call. Trimming took off 5 bases at V and 7 bases at J, with 9 bases between the two ends. The CDR3 covers 12 residues. Germline loops: CDR1 LNHDA, CDR2 SQIVND (reference sequence). The CDR3 nucleotides read TGTGCCAGTAGTCTCGGTTCCCAGCCCCAGCATTTT. Protein sequence: CASSLGSQPQHF.

The chain carries TRBV9 and TRBJ2-7; the match to TRBD1 covers 8 bases. This CDR3 is 16 amino acids long. Germline V gene data show CDR1 as SGDLS and CDR2 as YYNGEE. J was trimmed by 1 base and V by 0 bases; bases with no gene match: 6. Here the CDR3 DNA reads TGTGCCAGCAGCGTAGATGGACAGGGATTTTCCTACGAGCAGTACTTC. Residues: CASSVDGQGFSYEQYF.

This chain's CDR3 is CASSLRNRRDTQYF. The CDR3, as DNA: TGTGCCAGCAGCCTCCGAAACCGTAGAGATACGCAGTATTTT. The chain recombines TRBV27 with TRBJ2-3; D not certain. V lost 6 bases and J lost 5, with 15 bases in between. Looked up from germline, CDR1 is MNHEY and CDR2 is SMNVEV (reference sequence). CDR3 length equals 14 residues.

In its sample, this clone was seen once. V and J are TRBV30 and TRBJ2-5; D may be TRBD2 (6 bases). Germline loops: CDR1 GTSNPN, CDR2 SVGIG (reference sequence). V lost 3 bases to trimming and J lost 5 bases, with 16 bases between them. The CDR3 is made up of 14 amino acids. CDR3 nucleotides: TGTGCCTGGAGGGGACTCCAGGCCTGGGAGACCCAGTACTTC. This gives the protein CAWRGLQAWETQYF.

The gene calls are TRBV19 and TRBJ2-2; 7 nucleotides match TRBD1. The junction had 8 bases not matched to a gene; V was cut back by 5 bases and J by 5 bases. This CDR3 spans 15 amino acids. The germline V gene encodes CDR1 LNHDA and CDR2 SQIVND (reference sequence). The CDR3 sequence is CASSSRTGGTGELFF. The CDR3 DNA reads TGTGCCAGTAGTTCCAGGACAGGTGGAACCGGGGAGCTGTTTTTT.

For the CDR3, the DNA is TGCGCCAGCAGCCAATTCGGGACCAACACGAAAACCGAGCAGTACTTC. Its translation: CASSQFGTNTKTEQYF. The J gene is TRBJ2-7, the V gene TRBV4-3; perhaps D is TRBD1 or TRBD2 (5 bases each). Trimming stripped 2 bases from V and 6 bases from J, with 20 bases between. This CDR3 is built from 16 residues. Germline V gene lookup returns CDR1 LGHNA and CDR2 YSLEER.

V is TRBV27 and J is TRBJ1-2; D may be TRBD1 (5 bases). The germline V gene encodes CDR1 MNHEY and CDR2 SMNVEV (reference sequence). V lost 7 bases to trimming and J lost 7 bases, with 16 bases between them. The CDR3 runs to 13 residues. The CDR3 is CASNSPGGTGYTF. CDR3 nucleotides: TGTGCCAGCAATTCCCCCGGGGGAACTGGCTACACCTTC.

The chain joins TRBV7-2 to TRBJ2-7; 10 bases agree with TRBD1. The CDR3 has 15 amino acids. V lost 2 bases to trimming and J lost 4 bases; unmatched junction nucleotides: 5. Germline V gene sequence: CDR1 SGHTA, CDR2 FQGNSA. For the CDR3, the DNA is TGTGCCAGCAGCTTAAGGTGGACAGGGGGATACGAGCAGTACTTC. This translates into CASSLRWTGGYEQYF.

The chain carries TRBV5-5 and TRBJ1-2, with unresolved D. CDR1 and CDR2 from the germline V gene are SGHKS and YYEKEE (reference sequence). This CDR3 is built from 13 residues. Trimming removed 4 bases from V and 1 base from J, with 8 bases in between. The chain's CDR3 is CASSRRGNYGYTF. The CDR3 nucleotides read TGTGCCAGCAGCCGCCGGGGTAACTATGGCTACACCTTC.

This clone has only one observation. The rearrangement joins TRBV10-1 to TRBJ2-5, with D perhaps TRBD2 (6 bases). The CDR3 sequence is 15 residues long. The V and J ends lost 0 bases and 4 bases respectively, with 12 bases between them. Per germline, CDR1 WNHNN and CDR2 SYGVQD (reference sequence). The CDR3 sequence: CASSESRDGRETQYF. CDR3 bases: TGCGCCAGCAGTGAGTCGCGGGACGGGCGAGAGACCCAGTACTTC.

V usage is TRBV19 and J usage is TRBJ2-7, with TRBD1 as a possible D gene (5 bases). Trimming removed 3 bases at V and 5 bases at J, with 14 bases between. Germline loops: CDR1 LNHDA, CDR2 SQIVND (reference sequence). The CDR3 has 14 amino acids. Written as DNA, the CDR3 is TGTGCCAGTAGTATGAATACAGGTTTGGACGAGCAGTACTTC. Its translation is CASSMNTGLDEQYF.

The rearrangement links TRBV6-5 to TRBJ2-1; D is unresolved. The V and J ends lost 0 bases and 2 bases respectively, with 8 bases between them. CDR1 and CDR2 from the germline V gene are MNHEY and SVGAGI. The CDR3 contains 15 residues. The CDR3 region is CASSYSDGAYNEQFF. In DNA, the CDR3 is TGTGCCAGCAGTTACTCCGATGGGGCCTACAATGAGCAGTTCTTC.

V usage is TRBV7-8 and J usage is TRBJ1-4; D remains unclear. V gave up 1 base and J gave up 7 bases, with 7 bases separating them. The germline gives CDR1 SGHVS, CDR2 FQNEAQ. The CDR3 loop spans 13 amino acids. The CDR3 nucleotides are TGTGCCAGCAGCTTAGTGACTCCTGAAAAACTGTTTTTT. Encoded protein: CASSLVTPEKLFF.

This chain links TRBV25-1 with TRBJ1-6; 7 nucleotides match TRBD1. With V trimmed by 9 bases and J by 10 bases, 9 bases remained unmatched. The CDR3 spans 13 residues. In germline, CDR1 is MGHDK, CDR2 SYGVNS. The chain's CDR3 is CASQQGIVSPLHF. The DNA of the CDR3 is TGTGCCAGTCAACAGGGGATAGTCTCACCCCTCCACTTT.

V is TRBV14 and J is TRBJ2-1; no clear D gene. The CDR3 is 17 amino acids. Germline loops: CDR1 SGHDN, CDR2 FVKESK. V was pared by 3 bases and J by 4 bases, with 19 bases between. This chain's CDR3 is CASSQATYSRSYNEQFF. As DNA, the CDR3 is TGTGCCAGCAGCCAGGCGACTTACTCACGCAGTTACAATGAGCAGTTCTTC.

The gene calls are TRBV5-1 and TRBJ2-2; 8 nucleotides align to TRBD1. The CDR3 runs 13 residues. With 6 bases clipped from V and 4 bases from J, the junction kept 2 bases outside the gene matches. CDR1 is SGHRS, CDR2 YFSETQ, per germline. CDR3 in DNA: TGCGCCAGCACGACAGGGGTCACCGGGGAGCTGTTTTTT. As protein: CASTTGVTGELFF.

V and J are TRBV7-9 and TRBJ2-5, with D unresolved. V was clipped by 1 base and J by 5 bases, with 11 bases between them. Germline V CDR1 and CDR2: SEHNR, FQNEAQ (reference sequence). The CDR3 has 14 residues. Here the CDR3 DNA reads TGTGCCAGCAGCTTAGGAGTTCTTTCTGAGACCCAGTACTTC. This gives the protein CASSLGVLSETQYF.